This entry describes one T cell receptor beta chain. Its cognate antigen has yet to be identified. Qualities for individual bases were not recorded, and no much larger clone is one base off. This entry is derived from a study of identical twins (dated by TCRdb to the mid-2010s). Describing the broader study: TCR alpha and beta repertoires from monozygotic twins, unrelated adults of various ages and cord blood were deep-sequenced to test whether fetal clonotypes persist. To rule out contamination, replicate twin experiments were performed at different times with different library preparation protocols.

The CDR3 starts with the cysteine, ends with the phenylalanine, and has 17 residues. The DNA shown is the 51-base CDR3, in frame from base 1. After removal of 2 bases from V and 2 bases from J, the junction retains 9 bases not matched to a gene. Based on the germline V gene, the CDR1 and CDR2 sequences are SGHRS and YFSETQ. To prepare the library, 5' RACE was applied. Sequencing was performed on an Illumina HiSeq 2000. A universal primer binding site was introduced by template switching, and a unique molecular identifier was present in the final cDNA, enabling accurate counting of TCR cDNA molecules. Specific primers in the conserved constant-segment region were used to synthesize first-strand cDNA for TCR alpha and beta chains. Each cDNA library was double barcoded, with a SMART-Mk sample barcode plus Illumina barcodes, to control for contamination. TruSeq adapter sequences, together with Illumina sample barcodes, were added in two successive PCR steps. The Illumina HiSeq platform was used with custom primers to sequence TCR alpha and beta cDNA libraries. Per the original workflow: MiGEC processed the raw reads to extract unique molecular identifiers, while MiXCR was used to determine the CDR3 positions. Recombination models were inferred per individual with the repgenHMM and IGoR tools using an EM algorithm. Shared clonotypes were analyzed with the tcR package in R, and sharing was normalized by the product of cloneset sizes. Out-of-frame nonproductive sequences were analyzed to study raw recombination free of thymic and clonal selection effects. The public reads were run again by TCRdb, first through fastp at Q25 and then through MiXCR, and only productive beta chains were kept. A single entry per CDR3 protein holds the most common genes and DNA from its merged rows. TCRdb, not the authors, supplied the V and J calls. The sample records a few hundred thousand distinct CDR3 sequences, roughly 9% of which are singletons. The biggest ten clones account for 8.5% to 10% of the sample.

Only healthy Caucasian donors were included. Three unrelated non-twin adults were additionally sequenced: a male aged 18 to 30, a male aged 50 to 60 and a female aged 50 to 60. Miltenyi CD45RO+ enrichment and human naive T-cell isolation kits were used to isolate memory (CD45RO+) and naive T cells from PBMC. Results and caveats for the whole study, not just this receptor: Fewer insertions were carried by abundant cord blood beta clonotypes; a weaker similar trend was observed in young adult naive repertoires, while no such trend was observed in memory repertoires. Recombination models systematically underestimated out-of-frame TCR alpha sharing in monozygotic twins but agreed with sharing between unrelated individuals. The excess sharing between twins in beta out-of-frame sequences was weaker because fewer shared sequences reduced the signal-to-noise ratio. Invariant T cells such as MAIT and iNKT could partly confound zero-insertion analyses, although diverse VJ usage argued against such confounding for most clonotypes. Because the same donors could not be followed over many years, the conclusions depended on cross-sectional statistical analysis. Compared with coincidental sharing between unrelated individuals, an excess of low generation-probability sequences was observed among out-of-frame TCR alpha sequences shared between twins.

The V gene is TRBV5-1 and the J gene is TRBJ2-5; 10 middle bases align to TRBD2. The TCR sequence derives from a woman between 50 and 59 years old in good health. The sample taken for sequencing was naive T cells sorted from blood. What this sample's cell subset or site label stands for: cells isolated with a human naive T-cell isolation kit. The CDR3: CASSFELAGWRQETQYF. The DNA sequence is TGCGCCAGCAGCTTCGAACTAGCGGGATGGCGGCAAGAGACCCAGTACTTC.